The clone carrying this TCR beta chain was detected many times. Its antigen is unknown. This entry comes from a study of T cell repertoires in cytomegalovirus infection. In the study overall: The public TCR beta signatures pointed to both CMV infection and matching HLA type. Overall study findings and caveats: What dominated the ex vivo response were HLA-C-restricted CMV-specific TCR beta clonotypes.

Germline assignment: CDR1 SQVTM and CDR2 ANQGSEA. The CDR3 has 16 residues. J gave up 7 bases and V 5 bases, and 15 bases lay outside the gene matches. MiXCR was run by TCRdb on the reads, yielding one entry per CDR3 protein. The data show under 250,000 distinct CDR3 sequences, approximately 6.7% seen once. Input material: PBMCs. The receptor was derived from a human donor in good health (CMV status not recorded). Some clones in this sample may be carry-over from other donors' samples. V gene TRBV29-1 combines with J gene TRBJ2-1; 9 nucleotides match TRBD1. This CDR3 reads CSVMSYGTGRDNEQFF. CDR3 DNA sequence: TGCAGCGTTATGTCTTACGGGACAGGGAGGGATAATGAGCAGTTCTTC.